Sequencing of this T cell receptor beta chain was carried out in a study of shared clonotypes between healthy human individuals. Using immunoSEQ multiplex PCR, the repertoire was profiled, and TCRdb retains in-frame clones only, with some absent. The sample lists hundreds of thousands of clones, around three quarters occurring once. The sequenced sample was PBMCs. This clonotype originated in a woman aged 35 to 49 in good health. Some clones in this sample may be carry-over from other donors' samples.

The CDR3 nucleotides are TGTGCCAGCACCTCGGCCGGGACAGGGAGTGGAAACACCATATATTTT. Its protein product is CASTSAGTGSGNTIYF. J is TRBJ1-3 and V is TRBV28; 9 bases agree with TRBD1. The CDR3 is 16 amino acids. V was pared by 7 bases and J by 3 bases, with 10 bases of the junction left unmatched. Germline lookup yields CDR1 MDHEN and CDR2 SYDVKM.